Presented here are 13 T cell receptor beta chains from one specimen sequenced in a study of PD-1 blockade in classical Hodgkin lymphoma. Some clones are missing from TCRdb's copy, which holds only in-frame ones; the method was immunoSEQ multiplex PCR. The data show 95,000 to 120,000 clones, with 80% to 90% seen just once and just under 20% held by the top ten. Every single patient, without exception, relapsed after autologous stem cell transplantation, and brentuximab vedotin exposure varied. This sample comprised peripheral blood mononuclear cells (PBMCs), obtained before the second cycle of nivolumab. Source of these receptors: a human donor with classical Hodgkin lymphoma.

The CDR3 reads CATSPDRFDYGYTF. The CDR3 DNA reads TGTGCCACCAGCCCGGACAGGTTTGACTATGGCTACACCTTC. The chain has TRBV15 and TRBJ1-2; 7 nucleotides agree with TRBD1. CDR1 is LNHNV and CDR2 is YYDKDF in the germline V gene (reference sequence). The CDR3 covers 14 residues. V lost 5 bases, J lost 3 bases, and 6 bases stayed unmatched.

The chain is built from TRBV2 and TRBJ2-7; D possibly corresponds to TRBD1 (6 bases). Per the germline V gene, CDR1 is SNHLY and CDR2 is FYNNEI. V lost 10 bases and J 2 bases, leaving 18 bases between the germline ends. The CDR3 runs to 14 residues. CDR3 region: CAIQGKVATYEQYF. CDR3 coding DNA: TGTGCCATCCAGGGGAAGGTGGCAACCTACGAGCAGTACTTC. Based on the CDR3 plus reference TRBV2 and TRBJ2-7, the full variable domain is EPEVTQTPSHQVTQMGQEVILRCVPISNHLYFYWYRQILGQKVEFLVSFYNNEISEKSEIFDDQFSVERPDGSNFTLKIRSTKLEDSAMYFCAIQGKVATYEQYFGPGTRLTVT.

The gene calls are TRBV6-5 and TRBJ2-7; tentatively, D is TRBD1 (6 bases). The CDR3 runs 15 residues. Germline V gives CDR1 MNHEY, CDR2 SVGAGI. Trimming took 0 bases from V and 2 from J, leaving 11 bases between them. The CDR3 loop reads CASSYSAGTTYEQYF. The CDR3 region has the DNA TGTGCCAGCAGTTACTCCGCCGGGACAACCTACGAGCAGTACTTC.

The chain links TRBV6-5 to TRBJ2-1; D is unresolved. The V end lost 5 bases, the J end lost 3 bases, and 2 bases lay between the germline ends. The CDR3 covers 11 residues. Per germline, CDR1 MNHEY and CDR2 SVGAGI. The CDR3, as DNA: TGTGCCAGCAGTAACTACAATGAGCAGTTCTTC. Translated, it gives CASSNYNEQFF.

V is TRBV12-5 and J is TRBJ2-7; 7 bases map to TRBD2. Germline V gene sequence: CDR1 LGHNT, CDR2 FRNRAP. The CDR3 extends over 14 amino acids. With V trimmed by 2 bases and J by 3 bases, 4 bases remained unmatched. The CDR3 DNA follows: TGTGCTAGTGGTTTGACGGGGGGAGGCTACGAGCAGTACTTC. This gives the protein CASGLTGGGYEQYF. The variable domain in full, completed from reference TRBV12-5 and TRBJ2-7, reads DARVTQTPRHKVTEMGQEVTMRCQPILGHNTVFWYRQTMMQGLELLAYFRNRAPLDDSGMPKDRFSAEMPDATLATLKIQPSEPRDSAVYFCASGLTGGGYEQYFGPGTRLTVT.

This clone has only one observation. The chain joins TRBV7-2 to TRBJ2-7; 10 nucleotides line up with TRBD2. V lost 5 bases, J lost 4 bases, and 11 bases stayed unmatched. Germline CDR1 is SGHTA and CDR2 is FQGNSA. The CDR3 totals 16 residues. In DNA form, the CDR3 reads TGTGCCAGCAGCAATCCCGGAGCGGGAGGGATTTACGAGCAGTACTTC. It is translated as CASSNPGAGGIYEQYF.

The rearrangement uses TRBV6-5 and TRBJ2-7; 7 bases align to TRBD1. Trimming took 2 bases from V and 6 from J; bases not matched to a gene: 7. The CDR3 extends over 14 amino acids. CDR1 MNHEY and CDR2 SVGAGI come from the germline V gene. The CDR3 DNA sequence: TGTGCCAGCAGTTACACCGGGACAGCTATCGAGCAGTACTTC. It codes for CASSYTGTAIEQYF.

The rearrangement uses TRBV27 and TRBJ2-1; 8 nucleotides agree with TRBD1. This CDR3 comprises 15 residues. Per the germline V gene, CDR1 is MNHEY and CDR2 is SMNVEV (reference sequence). With 3 bases clipped from V and 5 bases from J, the junction kept 6 bases outside the gene matches. The CDR3 sequence: CASSFRQGKDNEQFF. The CDR3 nucleotides are TGTGCCAGCAGTTTTAGACAGGGGAAGGACAATGAGCAGTTCTTC.

This sequence joins TRBV7-9 and TRBJ1-5, with 7 nucleotides matching TRBD1. The CDR3 sequence is 13 residues long. The V gene end was trimmed by 5 bases and the J gene end by 4 bases; junction bases not matched to a gene: 2. Germline CDR1 SEHNR, CDR2 FQNEAQ (reference sequence). DNA for the CDR3: TGTGCCAGCAGCCCGGGACAGAATCAGCCCCAGCATTTT. This sequence encodes CASSPGQNQPQHF.

This chain links TRBV25-1 with TRBJ2-2; D gene ambiguous. CDR1 MGHDK and CDR2 SYGVNS come from the germline V gene. V lost 1 base, J lost 3 bases, and 12 bases lay in between. The CDR3 runs to 16 residues. CDR3 protein: CASSEWVFGDTGELFF. CDR3 nucleotides: TGTGCCAGCAGTGAATGGGTTTTCGGTGACACCGGGGAGCTGTTTTTT.

This chain joins TRBV28 and TRBJ2-7; possibly TRBD1 for D (5 bases). V lost 3 bases to trimming and J lost 4 bases, with 16 bases between them. CDR3 length equals 15 residues. Germline CDR1 reads MDHEN; CDR2 reads SYDVKM. In DNA, the CDR3 is TGTGCCAGCAGTTTGTTCGGTCAGGGTAGGTACGAGCAGTACTTC. It translates to CASSLFGQGRYEQYF.

The chain couples TRBV30 to TRBJ2-7; D is unclear. V lost 1 base, J lost 0 bases, and 10 bases lay in between. The CDR3 spans 14 residues. Per the germline V gene, CDR1 is GTSNPN and CDR2 is SVGIG (reference sequence). CDR3 DNA: TGTGCCTGGAGTGGTTCCGACGTCTCCTACGAGCAGTACTTC. Translating it yields CAWSGSDVSYEQYF.

J is TRBJ2-3 and V is TRBV5-1; D tentatively fits TRBD1 or TRBD2 (5 bases each). Germline V gene sequence: CDR1 SGHRS, CDR2 YFSETQ. The V end lost 2 bases, the J end lost 2 bases, and 12 bases lay between the germline ends. The CDR3 is made up of 15 amino acids. The CDR3 here is CASSLQDSYTDTQYF. The DNA for the CDR3 is TGCGCCAGCAGCTTACAGGACTCTTACACAGATACGCAGTATTTT.